Below are 24 T cell receptor beta chains sequenced from a single sample in a study of shared clonotypes between healthy human individuals. Terminally differentiated effector memory CD45RA+ cells were excluded by CCR7 positive selection of CD45RO-negative cells. Profiling relied on immunoSEQ multiplex PCR, and the TCRdb table lists in-frame clones only, not all of them. Among 2 million to 2.5 million clones listed, 90% to 95% were seen once. The sample was naive CD8+ T cells from PBMCs. The receptors were gathered from a man aged 18-30 years in good health. Some clones in this sample may be carry-over from other donors' samples.

The chain carries TRBV5-1 and TRBJ1-2; D gene uncertain. Germline V CDR1 and CDR2: SGHRS, YFSETQ. The V end lost 2 bases, the J end lost 6 bases, and 17 bases lay between the germline ends. The CDR3 runs 15 residues. The CDR3 nucleotides are TGCGCCAGCAGCTTCCACCCTATGGTCGTCCATGGCTACACCTTC. Encoded protein: CASSFHPMVVHGYTF.

The rearrangement joins TRBV9 to TRBJ2-1; TRBD2 matches 7 bases. The CDR3 covers 15 residues. The ends lost 6 bases at V and 7 bases at J; junction bases unmatched: 13. Germline loops: CDR1 SGDLS, CDR2 YYNGEE. The CDR3 reads CASTTTGTIRNEQFF. DNA of the CDR3: TGTGCCAGCACCACAACCGGGACTATTCGTAATGAGCAGTTCTTC.

As for this clone: Other DNA sequences of this sample code for an identical CDR3. The V gene is TRBV25-1, the J gene TRBJ2-7; a weak D match, TRBD2 (5 bases). Germline CDR1 MGHDK, CDR2 SYGVNS. Trimming removed 2 bases from V and 1 base from J, with 6 bases in between. The CDR3 is 13 amino acids. CDR3 nucleotide sequence: TGTGCCAGCAGTGAACGGGGTTCCTACGAGCAGTACTTC. It translates to CASSERGSYEQYF.

J is TRBJ2-1 and V is TRBV4-1; D remains unclear. V lost 0 bases to trimming and J lost 5 bases, with 11 bases between them. Per germline, CDR1 MGHRA and CDR2 YSYEKL. The CDR3 totals 15 residues. The CDR3 region is CASSQDLVFNNEQFF. CDR3 coding DNA: TGCGCCAGCAGCCAAGATCTGGTCTTTAACAATGAGCAGTTCTTC.

The rearrangement uses TRBV7-9 and TRBJ2-3; 8 bases fit TRBD2. The length of the CDR3 is 16 residues. Per germline, CDR1 SEHNR and CDR2 FQNEAQ (reference sequence). V shed 2 bases and J 3 bases; nucleotides not matched to a gene: 7. CDR3: CASSLYSGGPTDTQYF. In DNA, the CDR3 is TGTGCCAGCAGCTTATATTCGGGAGGGCCGACAGATACGCAGTATTTT.

With regard to this clone: This sample also contains other DNA sequences that code for the same CDR3. V and J are TRBV7-9 and TRBJ2-7; no clear D. V lost 8 bases and J lost 4, with 3 bases in between. The CDR3 contains 9 residues. Per the germline V gene, CDR1 is SEHNR and CDR2 is FQNEAQ (reference sequence). CDR3 DNA sequence: TGTGCCAGCGGATACGAGCAGTACTTC. Protein product: CASGYEQYF. The whole variable domain, filled in from reference TRBV7-9 and TRBJ2-7, reads DTGVSQNPRHKITKRGQNVTFRCDPISEHNRLYWYRQTLGQGPEFLTYFQNEAQLEKSRLLSDRFSAERPKGSFSTLEIQRTEQGDSAMYLCASGYEQYFGPGTRLTVT.

This chain links TRBV4-3 with TRBJ2-5, with D uncertain. The V end was cut by 0 bases, the J end by 5 bases, with 7 bases between. Germline-derived CDR1 and CDR2 are LGHNA and YSLEER. CDR3 length equals 13 residues. CDR3 protein: CASSQDTSETQYF. CDR3 nucleotide sequence: TGCGCCAGCAGCCAAGACACATCCGAGACCCAGTACTTC.

This sequence joins TRBV28 and TRBJ2-2; TRBD1 is a possible D gene (5 bases). The CDR3 contains 14 residues. V lost 5 bases and J 3 bases, leaving 10 bases between the germline ends. CDR1 and CDR2 from the germline V gene are MDHEN and SYDVKM. In nucleotides, the CDR3 is TGTGCCAGCAGTCCGAGACAGTACACCGGGGAGCTGTTTTTT. As protein: CASSPRQYTGELFF.

Concerning this clone: One end of the junction fails to match germline, which may point to a read error. Other DNA sequences from this sample encode an identical CDR3 as well. This sequence joins TRBV5-1 and TRBJ2-1; D ambiguous. Per the germline V gene, CDR1 is SGHRS and CDR2 is YFSETQ. The CDR3 is 13 residues long. CDR3 loop: CASSFPTYNEQFF. CDR3 nucleotide sequence: TGTGCCAGCAGTTTCCCGACCTACAATGAGCAGTTCTTC.

CDR3 sequence: CSTRPQETQYF. The CDR3 DNA is TGCAGCACCCGGCCCCAAGAGACCCAGTACTTC. The J gene is TRBJ2-5, the V gene TRBV29-1; D is unclear. Germline V CDR1 and CDR2: SQVTM, ANQGSEA. The CDR3 extends over 11 amino acids. Trimming took 8 bases from V and 1 from J, leaving 8 bases between them.

The chain joins TRBV4-1 to TRBJ2-7, with 14 bases that match TRBD2. V dropped 2 bases and J dropped 5; count of bases not matched to a gene: 8. Germline V gene lookup returns CDR1 MGHRA and CDR2 YSYEKL. The CDR3 runs to 17 residues. The CDR3 sequence: CASSQSRLAGGNNEQYF. The DNA of the CDR3 is TGCGCCAGCAGCCAATCCAGACTAGCGGGAGGGAACAACGAGCAGTACTTC.

V gene TRBV14 combines with J gene TRBJ2-7; TRBD1 matches 8 bases. The CDR3 is 16 residues long. Germline CDR1 reads SGHDN; CDR2 reads FVKESK. V shed 4 bases, J shed 2 bases, and the junction held 10 bases outside the gene matches. The CDR3 spells CASSLYRTGIPYEQYF. CDR3 sequence (DNA): TGTGCCAGCAGCCTATATAGGACAGGGATCCCCTACGAGCAGTACTTC.

J is TRBJ2-7 and V is TRBV11-3; 7 bases map to TRBD2. The CDR3 sequence is 15 residues long. Germline trimming cut 1 base from V and 5 bases from J; bases unmatched to any gene: 8. Germline V lookup: CDR1 SGHNT, CDR2 YENEEA. The CDR3 protein is CASSLVPGGRNEQYF. The CDR3 nucleotides are TGTGCCAGCAGCTTAGTTCCGGGGGGACGGAACGAGCAGTACTTC. The variable domain in full, with the rest retrieved from reference TRBV11-3 and TRBJ2-7, is EAGVVQSPRYKIIEKKQPVAFWCNPISGHNTLYWYLQNLGQGPELLIRYENEEAVDDSQLPKDRFSAERLKGVDSTLKIQPAELGDSAVYLCASSLVPGGRNEQYFGPGTRLTVT.

The chain has TRBV29-1 and TRBJ2-7; D remains unclear. This CDR3 spans 11 amino acids. Trimming cost V 3 bases and J 6 bases, with 9 bases left between them. Germline loops: CDR1 SQVTM, CDR2 ANQGSEA. In nucleotides, the CDR3 is TGCAGCGTTGATTTGGCCGGCGAGCAGTACTTC. Residues: CSVDLAGEQYF.

The genes are TRBV5-4 and TRBJ1-2, with unresolved D. V lost 0 bases, J lost 6 bases, and 21 bases lay in between. The CDR3 has 17 residues. The germline gives CDR1 SGHNT, CDR2 YYREEE (reference sequence). CDR3 DNA: TGTGCCAGCAGCTTGGGCGTTAGGTCTTCCTTGAAGGATGGCTACACCTTC. Protein: CASSLGVRSSLKDGYTF.

The V call is TRBV9, the J call TRBJ2-7; D might be TRBD1 or TRBD2, each matching 6 bases. V was clipped by 4 bases and J by 2 bases, with 13 bases between them. This CDR3 contains 14 residues. Germline loops: CDR1 SGDLS, CDR2 YYNGEE. The CDR3 sequence is CASSLGGLPYEQYF. As DNA, the CDR3 is TGTGCCAGCAGCCTAGGGGGGCTACCCTACGAGCAGTACTTC.

There are a few counts of this clone. The V call is TRBV5-1, the J call TRBJ1-1; a possible D gene is TRBD1 (6 bases). Germline V gene sequence: CDR1 SGHRS, CDR2 YFSETQ. Trimming shortened V by 5 bases and J by 6 bases, and 17 bases separated the two germline ends. CDR3 length: 14 amino acids. CDR3 DNA sequence: TGCGCCAGCAGACTTACCCCAGGGGACGCTGAAGCTTTCTTT. It yields the protein CASRLTPGDAEAFF. The full variable domain, completed using reference TRBV5-1 and TRBJ1-1, is KAGVTQTPRYLIKTRGQQVTLSCSPISGHRSVSWYQQTPGQGLQFLFEYFSETQRNKGNFPGRFSGRQFSNSRSEMNVSTLELGDSALYLCASRLTPGDAEAFFGQGTRLTVV.

The chain carries TRBV6-1 and TRBJ2-7; 11 bases fit TRBD1. The CDR3 contains 14 residues. V was pared by 5 bases and J by 7 bases, with 7 bases of the junction left unmatched. Germline V CDR1 and CDR2: MNHNS, SASEGT. The CDR3 DNA reads as TGTGCCAGCAGTCAGGACAGGGGGCGTGGAGAGCAGTACTTC. It translates to CASSQDRGRGEQYF.

This chain uses TRBV27 with TRBJ2-7; 8 nucleotides match TRBD2. With V trimmed by 3 bases and J by 6 bases, 1 base remained unmatched. The CDR3 runs 12 residues. The germline CDR1 and CDR2 sequences are MNHEY and SMNVEV (reference sequence). This chain's CDR3 is CASSLAGGEQYF. In DNA form, the CDR3 reads TGTGCCAGCAGTTTGGCGGGGGGCGAGCAGTACTTC.

The V gene is TRBV11-2, the J gene TRBJ2-7; D may be TRBD1 or TRBD2 (6 bases each). Trimming cost V 3 bases and J 4 bases, with 13 bases left between them. The CDR3 sequence is 14 residues long. Germline V gives CDR1 SGHAT, CDR2 FQNNGV. DNA of the CDR3: TGTGCCAGCAGCTTTTACGGGGGCTCTTACGAGCAGTACTTC. Its translation is CASSFYGGSYEQYF.

The chain joins TRBV5-1 to TRBJ2-2; D remains ambiguous. V lost 4 bases and J lost 2, with 3 bases in between. Germline V gene data show CDR1 as SGHRS and CDR2 as YFSETQ. There are 12 residues in the CDR3. The CDR3 coding sequence is TGCGCCAGCAGCCAAAACACCGGGGAGCTGTTTTTT. This gives the protein CASSQNTGELFF.

This clone was recorded only once. Distinct nucleotide sequences in the sample also encode this CDR3. This chain joins TRBV27 and TRBJ2-1, with unresolved D. This CDR3 is 11 amino acids long. Germline V CDR1 and CDR2: MNHEY, SMNVEV (reference sequence). Trimming removed 8 bases from V and 3 bases from J, with 5 bases in between. CDR3 loop: CASRDYNEQFF. For the CDR3, the DNA is TGTGCCAGCCGTGACTACAATGAGCAGTTCTTC.

The rearrangement joins TRBV5-6 to TRBJ2-7, with D possibly TRBD1 on 6 matching bases. Germline V gene sequence: CDR1 SGHDT, CDR2 YYEEEE. Trimming cost V 0 bases and J 4 bases, with 11 bases left between them. The CDR3 loop spans 14 amino acids. Here the CDR3 reads CASSLEGGGYEQYF. As DNA, the CDR3 is TGTGCCAGCAGCTTGGAAGGGGGTGGGTACGAGCAGTACTTC.

The chain uses TRBV19 and TRBJ2-1, with D possibly being TRBD1 (6 bases). Germline CDR1 LNHDA, CDR2 SQIVND (reference sequence). The CDR3 extends over 15 amino acids. V lost 5 bases and J lost 1, with 12 bases in between. The CDR3 loop is CASSLSGESYNEQFF. CDR3 nucleotides: TGTGCCAGTAGTCTCTCAGGGGAATCCTACAATGAGCAGTTCTTC.